This TCR beta chain was obtained from a study of cytomegalovirus exposure and HLA in healthy donors. Deletions cut 8 bases from V and 0 bases from J, with 3 bases between. This CDR3 region has 11 residues. Germline V gene data show CDR1 as LNHDA and CDR2 as SQIVND (reference sequence). PCR employed 60 Vbeta and 13 Jbeta primers. TCRdb keeps only in-frame clones here, not all; method: immunoSEQ multiplex PCR. The table includes about 130,000 clones, approximately 70% detected once. Sequenced input: PBMCs. This receptor was identified in a human donor in good health. The chain is built from TRBV19 and TRBJ2-3, with D hard to call. The DNA of the CDR3 is TGTGCCAGTCGTAGCACAGATACGCAGTATTTT. Protein sequence: CASRSTDTQYF.